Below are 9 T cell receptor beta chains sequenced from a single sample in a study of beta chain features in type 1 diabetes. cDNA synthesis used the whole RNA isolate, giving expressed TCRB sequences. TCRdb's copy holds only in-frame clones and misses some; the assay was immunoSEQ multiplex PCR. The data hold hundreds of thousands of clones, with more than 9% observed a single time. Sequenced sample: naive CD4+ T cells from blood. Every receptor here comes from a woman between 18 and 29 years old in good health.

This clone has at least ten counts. The CDR3 spells CASSQSGDAASGRRDYNEQFF. Here the CDR3 DNA reads TGCGCCAGCAGTCAATCGGGGGATGCGGCTAGCGGGAGGAGGGACTACAATGAGCAGTTCTTC. The chain couples TRBV23-1 to TRBJ2-1, with 11 positions matching TRBD2. TRBV23-1 is an ORF; its function is uncertain. V lost 0 bases to trimming and J lost 3 bases; unmatched junction nucleotides: 16. The CDR3 covers 21 residues.

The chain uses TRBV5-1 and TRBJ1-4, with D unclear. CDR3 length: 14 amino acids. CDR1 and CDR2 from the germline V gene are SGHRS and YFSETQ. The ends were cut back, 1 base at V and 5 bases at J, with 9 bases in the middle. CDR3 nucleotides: TGCGCCAGCAGCTTGCGTCAGTCAAATGAAAAACTGTTTTTT. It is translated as CASSLRQSNEKLFF.

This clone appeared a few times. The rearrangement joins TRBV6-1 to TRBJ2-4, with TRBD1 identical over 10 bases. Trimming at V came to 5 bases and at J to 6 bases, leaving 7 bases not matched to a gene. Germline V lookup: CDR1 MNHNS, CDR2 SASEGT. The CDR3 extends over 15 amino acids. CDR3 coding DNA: TGTGCCAGCAGTCCCGACAGGGGGCATGGAAACATTCAGTACTTC. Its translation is CASSPDRGHGNIQYF.

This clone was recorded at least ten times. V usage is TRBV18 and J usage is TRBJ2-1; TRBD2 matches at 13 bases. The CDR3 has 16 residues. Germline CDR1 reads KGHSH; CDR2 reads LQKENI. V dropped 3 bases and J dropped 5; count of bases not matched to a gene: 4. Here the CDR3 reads CASSPTSGGAHNEQFF. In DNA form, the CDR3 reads TGTGCCAGCTCACCCACTAGCGGGGGGGCGCACAATGAGCAGTTCTTC.

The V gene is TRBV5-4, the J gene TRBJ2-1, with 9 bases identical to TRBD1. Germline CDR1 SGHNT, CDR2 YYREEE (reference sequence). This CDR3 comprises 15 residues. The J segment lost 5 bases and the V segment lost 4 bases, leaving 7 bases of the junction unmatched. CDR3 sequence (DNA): TGTGCCAGCAGCCCGACGGGACAGGGTGACAATGAGCAGTTCTTC. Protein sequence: CASSPTGQGDNEQFF.

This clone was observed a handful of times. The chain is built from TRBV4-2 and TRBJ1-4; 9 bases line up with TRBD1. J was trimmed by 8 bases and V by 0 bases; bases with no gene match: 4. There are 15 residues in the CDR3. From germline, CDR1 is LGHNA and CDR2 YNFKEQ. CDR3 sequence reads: CASSQEEQGAEKLFF. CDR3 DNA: TGTGCCAGCAGCCAAGAGGAACAGGGGGCCGAAAAACTGTTTTTT.

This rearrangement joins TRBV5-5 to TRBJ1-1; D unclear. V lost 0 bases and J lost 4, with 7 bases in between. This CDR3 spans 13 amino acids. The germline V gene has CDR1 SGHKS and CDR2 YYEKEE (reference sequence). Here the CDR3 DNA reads TGTGCCAGCAGCTTGGTGTCCAGCACTGAAGCTTTCTTT. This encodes CASSLVSSTEAFF.

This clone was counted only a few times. CDR3 DNA sequence: TGCGCCAGCAGCCAACCCGGGACTCCTCAAGAGACCCAGTACTTC. Amino acid sequence: CASSQPGTPQETQYF. This chain uses TRBV4-1 with TRBJ2-5, with D perhaps matching TRBD2 (6 bases). From germline, CDR1 is MGHRA and CDR2 YSYEKL. The CDR3 is 15 residues long. Trimming took off 2 bases at V and 2 bases at J, with 12 bases between the two ends.

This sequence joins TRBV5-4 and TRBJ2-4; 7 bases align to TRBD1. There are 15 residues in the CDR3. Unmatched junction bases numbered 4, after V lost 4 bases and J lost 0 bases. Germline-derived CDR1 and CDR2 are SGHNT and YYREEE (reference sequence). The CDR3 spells CASSKTGLAKNIQYF. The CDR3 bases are TGTGCCAGCAGCAAGACAGGGCTAGCCAAAAACATTCAGTACTTC.